Each of the 20 T cell receptor beta chains below was sequenced from the same sample in a study of technical replicates of blood from a few donors. The table came from immunoSEQ multiplex PCR; TCRdb's copy has only in-frame clones and leaves some out. The sample consists of about 88,000 clones, about nine tenths of them appearing once. The sample consisted of T cells isolated from PBMCs. The receptors were gathered from a human donor in good health.

This clone was detected once. This chain links TRBV19 with TRBJ1-1; 7 positions match TRBD1. CDR1 and CDR2 (germline): LNHDA, SQIVND (reference sequence). The CDR3 covers 14 residues. The ends lost 3 bases at V and 4 bases at J; junction bases unmatched: 5. CDR3 in amino acids: CASSIKGAITEAFF. CDR3 in DNA: TGTGCCAGTAGTATTAAGGGGGCTATCACTGAAGCTTTCTTT.

The chain carries TRBV19 and TRBJ2-3; 7 bases are shared with TRBD1. Trimming took 5 bases from V and 0 from J; bases not matched to a gene: 5. Germline V CDR1 and CDR2: LNHDA, SQIVND (reference sequence). This CDR3 contains 15 residues. Here the CDR3 DNA reads TGTGCCAGTAGTGGACAGGCCGCTAGCACAGATACGCAGTATTTT. Translating gives CASSGQAASTDTQYF.

The V call is TRBV7-9, the J call TRBJ2-5; no clear D gene. Trimming took 5 bases from V and 3 from J, leaving 4 bases between them. CDR1 and CDR2 from the germline V gene are SEHNR and FQNEAQ (reference sequence). This CDR3 has 11 amino acids. CDR3 DNA: TGTGCCAGCAGCCCAAAAGAGACCCAGTACTTC. Residues: CASSPKETQYF.

V usage is TRBV11-2 and J usage is TRBJ2-1; maybe TRBD2 (6 bases). The CDR3 consists of 16 residues. CDR1 SGHAT and CDR2 FQNNGV come from the germline V gene. With 5 bases removed from V and 1 base from J, the gap between germline ends came to 15 bases. The CDR3 DNA reads as TGTGCCAGCAGCCCTCTCATAGGGACTTCCTACAATGAGCAGTTCTTC. It specifies CASSPLIGTSYNEQFF.

The chain employs TRBV13 and TRBJ2-3; D is uncertain. The germline gives CDR1 PRHDT, CDR2 FYEKMQ (reference sequence). Deletions cut 2 bases from V and 5 bases from J, with 14 bases between. The CDR3 has 15 residues. CDR3 sequence: CASSLTVDPLDTQYF. DNA of the CDR3: TGTGCCAGCAGCTTAACAGTCGATCCATTAGATACGCAGTATTTT.

The V gene is TRBV29-1, the J gene TRBJ2-3; 10 bases line up with TRBD2. The CDR3 is made up of 15 amino acids. The junction had 7 bases not matched to a gene; V was cut back by 1 base and J by 6 bases. In germline, CDR1 is SQVTM, CDR2 ANQGSEA. CDR3 residues: CSVEASAGGLDTQYF. DNA for the CDR3: TGCAGCGTTGAAGCCTCAGCGGGAGGGTTGGATACGCAGTATTTT.

The J gene is TRBJ2-7, the V gene TRBV7-8, with 9 bases matching TRBD1. From germline, CDR1 is SGHVS and CDR2 FQNEAQ. The CDR3 totals 15 residues. V shed 1 base, J shed 5 bases, and the junction held 6 bases outside the gene matches. Written as DNA, the CDR3 is TGTGCCAGCAGCTTAGAAGACAGGGGGATCCACGAGCAGTACTTC. Its translation: CASSLEDRGIHEQYF.

V and J are TRBV28 and TRBJ2-7, with TRBD1 matching over 8 bases. The CDR3 totals 16 residues. The germline gives CDR1 MDHEN, CDR2 SYDVKM. J gave up 6 bases and V 6 bases, and 16 bases lay outside the gene matches. The CDR3 DNA is TGTGCCAGCAGCCTCGCGGCCGAGGCAGGGGGCCTCGAGCAGTACTTC. It specifies CASSLAAEAGGLEQYF.

The chain uses TRBV28 and TRBJ2-2, with a tentative D call TRBD2 (6 bases). Looked up from germline, CDR1 is MDHEN and CDR2 is SYDVKM. The length of the CDR3 is 16 residues. V gave up 7 bases and J gave up 8 bases, with 23 bases separating them. This CDR3 is CASTTAWREVPGELFF. The CDR3 DNA is TGTGCCAGCACCACAGCCTGGCGGGAAGTCCCGGGGGAGCTGTTTTTT. The full variable domain, in which reference TRBV28 and TRBJ2-2 provide the parts outside the CDR3, is DVKVTQSSRYLVKRTGEKVFLECVQDMDHENMFWYRQDPGLGLRLIYFSYDVKMKEKGDIPEGYSVSREKKERFSLILESASTNQTSMYLCASTTAWREVPGELFFGEGSRLTVL.

A single count supports this clone. This CDR3 reads CASSLRWGRTEAFF. CDR3 nucleotides: TGTGCCAGCAGTTTAAGGTGGGGGCGCACTGAAGCTTTCTTT. The chain has TRBV28 and TRBJ1-1, with a weak D call TRBD1 (6 bases). The ends were cut back, 2 bases at V and 4 bases at J, with 11 bases in the middle. This CDR3 is built from 14 residues. The germline V gene encodes CDR1 MDHEN and CDR2 SYDVKM.

The chain recombines TRBV7-8 with TRBJ2-5, with 8 bases aligning to TRBD2. Germline CDR1 and CDR2: SGHVS and FQNEAQ. The length of the CDR3 is 17 residues. V shed 3 bases, J shed 4 bases, and the junction held 13 bases outside the gene matches. Here the CDR3 reads CASSFQRGILMAETQYF. The CDR3 DNA reads as TGTGCCAGCAGCTTCCAGCGGGGGATCCTTATGGCAGAGACCCAGTACTTC.

This rearrangement joins TRBV13 to TRBJ1-1, with a weak D call TRBD1 (6 bases). CDR3 size: 16 residues. Per the germline V gene, CDR1 is PRHDT and CDR2 is FYEKMQ (reference sequence). V was shortened by 5 bases and J by 4 bases, with 20 bases between the two germline ends. Here the CDR3 DNA reads TGTGCCAGCAGCGGAGAGGGGGAGGGGTGGACCACTGAAGCTTTCTTT. This encodes CASSGEGEGWTTEAFF.

This clone was seen just once. The chain is built from TRBV5-1 and TRBJ2-3; 9 nucleotides match TRBD2. This CDR3 comprises 16 residues. From germline, CDR1 is SGHRS and CDR2 YFSETQ. The V and J ends lost 3 bases and 0 bases, in that order; junction bases with no gene match: 5. The CDR3 loop is CASSYPTSGSTDTQYF. The CDR3 DNA reads TGCGCCAGCAGCTACCCTACTAGCGGGAGCACAGATACGCAGTATTTT.

The chain has TRBV11-2 and TRBJ1-4; D ambiguous. The germline CDR1 and CDR2 sequences are SGHAT and FQNNGV. The ends were cut back, 5 bases at V and 10 bases at J, with 17 bases in the middle. The CDR3 loop spans 14 amino acids. CDR3 protein: CASSPRADLGKLFF. CDR3 in DNA: TGTGCCAGCAGCCCGCGCGCCGACCTAGGAAAACTGTTTTTT.

This chain joins TRBV5-4 and TRBJ2-3, with TRBD2 matching over 11 bases. This CDR3 spans 17 amino acids. Trimming cost V 0 bases and J 0 bases; bases outside gene matches: 3. From germline, CDR1 is SGHNT and CDR2 YYREEE (reference sequence). This chain's CDR3 is CASSLATSGASTDTQYF. CDR3 DNA sequence: TGTGCCAGCAGCTTGGCGACTAGCGGGGCTAGCACAGATACGCAGTATTTT.

The chain links TRBV5-4 to TRBJ2-2, with D possibly TRBD2 on 7 matching bases. Germline CDR1 and CDR2: SGHNT and YYREEE (reference sequence). Trimming removed 2 bases from V and 0 bases from J, with 14 bases in between. The CDR3 loop spans 17 amino acids. CDR3 residues: CASSLLAQGPNTGELFF. The CDR3 bases are TGTGCCAGCAGCTTACTAGCGCAGGGGCCGAACACCGGGGAGCTGTTTTTT.

The CDR3 protein is CASSQNRGNQPQHF. The CDR3 bases are TGCGCCAGCAGCCAGAACAGGGGGAATCAGCCCCAGCATTTT. The genes are TRBV4-1 and TRBJ1-5; 8 bases are shared with TRBD1. CDR1 MGHRA and CDR2 YSYEKL come from the germline V gene. V was clipped by 3 bases and J by 4 bases; unmatched bases: 2. The CDR3 consists of 14 residues.

This sequence joins TRBV4-1 and TRBJ1-5; 7 bases fit TRBD1. The CDR3 is 17 amino acids. Per the germline V gene, CDR1 is MGHRA and CDR2 is YSYEKL. J gave up 0 bases and V 4 bases, and 9 bases lay outside the gene matches. CDR3 bases: TGCGCCAGCAGCCCTTCCACCGGGACAGCTAGCAATCAGCCCCAGCATTTT. It codes for CASSPSTGTASNQPQHF.

This chain uses TRBV4-1 with TRBJ1-1; 11 nucleotides line up with TRBD1. With 0 bases clipped from V and 0 bases from J, the junction kept 6 bases outside the gene matches. The CDR3 totals 18 residues. The germline gives CDR1 MGHRA, CDR2 YSYEKL. CDR3 region: CASSQDGTGGIVNTEAFF. The CDR3 DNA is TGCGCCAGCAGCCAAGATGGGACAGGGGGTATAGTGAACACTGAAGCTTTCTTT.

V gene TRBV11-2 combines with J gene TRBJ1-4; TRBD1 is a possible D gene (6 bases). The CDR3 is 16 residues long. From germline, CDR1 is SGHAT and CDR2 FQNNGV. Trimming left V 0 bases short and J 7 bases short, with 15 bases between. In DNA, the CDR3 is TGTGCCAGCAGCTTAGACCGGGGGGCGCGGGGTGAAAAACTGTTTTTT. This gives the protein CASSLDRGARGEKLFF. The whole variable domain, filled in from reference TRBV11-2 and TRBJ1-4, reads EAGVAQSPRYKIIEKRQSVAFWCNPISGHATLYWYQQILGQGPKLLIQFQNNGVVDDSQLPKDRFSAERLKGVDSTLKIQPAKLEDSAVYLCASSLDRGARGEKLFFGSGTQLSVL.